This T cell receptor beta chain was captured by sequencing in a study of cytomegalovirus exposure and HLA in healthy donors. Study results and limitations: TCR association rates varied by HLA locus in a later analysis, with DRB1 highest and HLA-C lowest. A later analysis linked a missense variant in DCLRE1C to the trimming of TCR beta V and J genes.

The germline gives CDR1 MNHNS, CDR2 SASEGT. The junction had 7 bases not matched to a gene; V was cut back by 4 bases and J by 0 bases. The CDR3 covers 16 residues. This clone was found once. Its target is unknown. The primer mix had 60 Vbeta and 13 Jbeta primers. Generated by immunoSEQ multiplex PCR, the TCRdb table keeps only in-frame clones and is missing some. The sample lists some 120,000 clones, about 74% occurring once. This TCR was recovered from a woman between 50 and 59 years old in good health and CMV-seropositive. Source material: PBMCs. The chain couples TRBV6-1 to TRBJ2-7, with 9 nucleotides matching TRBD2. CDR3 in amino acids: CASSALSGGPSYEQYF. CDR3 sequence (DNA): TGTGCCAGCAGTGCACTTAGCGGGGGTCCCTCCTACGAGCAGTACTTC.